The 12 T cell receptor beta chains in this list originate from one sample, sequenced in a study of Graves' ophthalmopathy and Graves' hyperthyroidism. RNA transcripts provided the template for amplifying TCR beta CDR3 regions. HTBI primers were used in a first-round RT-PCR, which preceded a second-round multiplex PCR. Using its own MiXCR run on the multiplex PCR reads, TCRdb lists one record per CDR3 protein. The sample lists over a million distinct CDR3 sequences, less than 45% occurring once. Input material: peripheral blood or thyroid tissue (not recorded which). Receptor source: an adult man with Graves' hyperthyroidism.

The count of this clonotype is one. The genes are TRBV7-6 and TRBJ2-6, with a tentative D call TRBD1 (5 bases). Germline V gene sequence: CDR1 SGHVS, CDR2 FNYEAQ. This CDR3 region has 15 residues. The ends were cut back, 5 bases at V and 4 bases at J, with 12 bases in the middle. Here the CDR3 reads CASSPNQGGANVLTF. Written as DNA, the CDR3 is TGTGCCAGCAGCCCCAACCAGGGAGGGGCCAACGTCCTGACTTTC.

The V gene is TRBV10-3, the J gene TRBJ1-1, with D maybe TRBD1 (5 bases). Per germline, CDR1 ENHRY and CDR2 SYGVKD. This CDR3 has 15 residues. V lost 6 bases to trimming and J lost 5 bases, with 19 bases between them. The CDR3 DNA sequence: TGTGCCATCAGGCCCGGGACGAACTGGGGGACTGAAGCTTTCTTT. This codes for CAIRPGTNWGTEAFF.

CDR3 nucleotide sequence: TGTGCCAGCAGTTCGACTAGCGGGGGGGCCGGGGATACGCAGTATTTT. This translates into CASSSTSGGAGDTQYF. The genes are TRBV12-3 or TRBV12-4 and TRBJ2-3, with 14 nucleotides matching TRBD2. The CDR3 has 16 amino acids. V shed 4 bases and J 6 bases; nucleotides not matched to a gene: 6.

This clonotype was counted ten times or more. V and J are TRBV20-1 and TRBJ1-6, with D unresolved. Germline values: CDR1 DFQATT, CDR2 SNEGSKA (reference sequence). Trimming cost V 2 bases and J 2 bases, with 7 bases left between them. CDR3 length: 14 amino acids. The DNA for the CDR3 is TGCAGTGCTAGACGCGAGGCCTATAATTCACCCCTCCACTTT. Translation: CSARREAYNSPLHF.

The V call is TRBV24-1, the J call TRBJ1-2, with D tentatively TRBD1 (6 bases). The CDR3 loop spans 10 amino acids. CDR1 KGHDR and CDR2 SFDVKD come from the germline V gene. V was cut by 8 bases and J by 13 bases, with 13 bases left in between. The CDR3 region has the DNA TGTGCCACCAAGGGGGGCGGGGGCACCTTC. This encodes CATKGGGGTF.

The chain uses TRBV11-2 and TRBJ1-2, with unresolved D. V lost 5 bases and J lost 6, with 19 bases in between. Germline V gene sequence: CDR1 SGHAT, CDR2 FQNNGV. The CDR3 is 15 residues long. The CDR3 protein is CASSPSRRYVDGYTF. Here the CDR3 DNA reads TGTGCCAGCAGCCCCTCCAGGAGGTACGTCGATGGCTACACCTTC.

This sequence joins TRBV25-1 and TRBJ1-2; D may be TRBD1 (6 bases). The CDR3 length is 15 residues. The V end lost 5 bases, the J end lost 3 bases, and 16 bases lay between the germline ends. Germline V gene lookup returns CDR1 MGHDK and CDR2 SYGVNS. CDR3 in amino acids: CASSLSLQGYYGYTF. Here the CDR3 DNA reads TGTGCCAGCAGTTTATCACTACAGGGATACTATGGCTACACCTTC.

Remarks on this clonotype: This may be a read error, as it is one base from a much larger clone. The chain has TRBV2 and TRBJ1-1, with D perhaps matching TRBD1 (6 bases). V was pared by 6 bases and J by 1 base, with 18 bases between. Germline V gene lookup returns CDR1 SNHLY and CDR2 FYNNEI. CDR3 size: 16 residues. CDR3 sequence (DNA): TGTGCCAGCAGCAAAGTTCATGGGACAAAGAACACTGAAGCTTTCTTT. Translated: CASSKVHGTKNTEAFF.

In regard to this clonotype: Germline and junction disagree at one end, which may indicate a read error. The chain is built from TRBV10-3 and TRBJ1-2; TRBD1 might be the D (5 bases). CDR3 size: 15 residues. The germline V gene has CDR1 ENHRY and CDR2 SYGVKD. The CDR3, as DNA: TGTGCCAGCAGTGAGTCGAAGGGGCGCGACTATGGCTACACCTTC. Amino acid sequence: CASSESKGRDYGYTF.

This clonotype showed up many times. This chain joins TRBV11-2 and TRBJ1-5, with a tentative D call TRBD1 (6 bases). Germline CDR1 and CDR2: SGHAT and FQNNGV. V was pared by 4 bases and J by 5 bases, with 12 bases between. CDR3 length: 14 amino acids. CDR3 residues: CASSSGQKDQPQHF. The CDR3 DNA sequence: TGTGCCAGCAGCTCAGGACAGAAAGATCAGCCCCAGCATTTT.

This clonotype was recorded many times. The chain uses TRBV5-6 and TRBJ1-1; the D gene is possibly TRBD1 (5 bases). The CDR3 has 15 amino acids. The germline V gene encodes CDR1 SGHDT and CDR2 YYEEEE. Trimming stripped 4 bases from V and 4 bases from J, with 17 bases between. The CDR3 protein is CASSNPGRSGTEAFF. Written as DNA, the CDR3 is TGTGCCAGCAGCAACCCGGGACGTAGCGGCACTGAAGCTTTCTTT.

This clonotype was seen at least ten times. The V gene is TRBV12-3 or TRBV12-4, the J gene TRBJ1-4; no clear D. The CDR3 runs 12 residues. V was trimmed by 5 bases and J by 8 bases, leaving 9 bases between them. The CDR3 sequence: CASSPHEEKLFF. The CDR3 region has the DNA TGTGCCAGCAGTCCCCACGAGGAAAAACTGTTTTTT.